Each of the 8 T cell receptor beta chains below was sequenced from the same sample in a study of T cells in Graves' hyperthyroidism and ophthalmopathy. TCR beta CDR3 region amplification was performed from RNA transcripts. First-round RT-PCR targeting the TCR CDR3 was performed with the HTBI primer set. TCRdb redid the calling of the multiplex PCR reads with MiXCR, one entry per CDR3 protein. The table lists 700,000 to 950,000 distinct CDR3 sequences, approximately 36% of them singletons. The sample comprised blood. The receptors here all came from a woman in her forties with Graves' hyperthyroidism.

V gene TRBV7-2 combines with J gene TRBJ1-1; D is unresolved. The germline V gene has CDR1 SGHTA and CDR2 FQGNSA. The CDR3 is made up of 16 amino acids. The V end was cut by 0 bases, the J end by 2 bases, with 13 bases between. As DNA, the CDR3 is TGTGCCAGCAGCTTAGCCGGAGCAGGATCTAACACTGAAGCTTTCTTT. Translation: CASSLAGAGSNTEAFF.

The table lists this clonotype with many counts. The V gene is TRBV28, the J gene TRBJ2-5; TRBD1 matches 8 bases. The CDR3 is 15 amino acids. V trimming: 7 bases; J trimming: 6 bases; junction bases outside the gene matches: 13. CDR1 is MDHEN, CDR2 SYDVKM, per germline. The CDR3 loop reads CASTLADRAAKTQYF. DNA for the CDR3: TGTGCCAGCACCTTAGCGGACAGGGCGGCGAAGACCCAGTACTTC.

This clonotype was recorded at least ten times. The genes are TRBV29-1 and TRBJ1-4; D not certain. The CDR3 contains 12 residues. Germline values: CDR1 SQVTM, CDR2 ANQGSEA. Trimming took off 3 bases at V and 6 bases at J, with 8 bases between the two ends. The CDR3 reads CSVDHSDEKLFF. CDR3 DNA: TGCAGCGTTGACCACAGCGATGAAAAACTGTTTTTT.

The sample holds a few counts of this clonotype. This sequence joins TRBV6-6 and TRBJ2-7; 7 positions match TRBD2. The CDR3 has 14 residues. Looked up from germline, CDR1 is MNHNY and CDR2 is SVGAGI (reference sequence). The trim removed 0 bases at V and 9 bases at J, leaving 8 bases unmatched. CDR3 sequence reads: CASSYSRLREGQYF. As DNA, the CDR3 is TGTGCCAGCAGTTACTCGAGGCTGAGGGAGGGGCAGTACTTC.

The chain recombines TRBV7-2 with TRBJ1-4; the D gene is possibly TRBD1 (6 bases). Trimming took off 4 bases at V and 7 bases at J, with 16 bases between the two ends. This CDR3 is 15 amino acids long. CDR1 SGHTA and CDR2 FQGNSA come from the germline V gene. The CDR3, as DNA: TGTGCCAGCAGCTCGGGGTGGGGGCGCCGTGAAAAACTGTTTTTT. Translation: CASSSGWGRREKLFF.

This clonotype was seen at least ten times. At one end the junction does not follow the germline gene, possibly because of a read error. The V call is TRBV24-1, the J call TRBJ1-5; D may be TRBD1 (6 bases). This CDR3 spans 12 amino acids. The germline V gene has CDR1 KGHDR and CDR2 SFDVKD. This CDR3 is CATSDRSYREYF. CDR3 in DNA: TGTGCCACCAGTGATAGGTCGTACAGGGAATATTTT.

The chain employs TRBV10-3 and TRBJ1-2, with TRBD1 identical over 9 bases. This CDR3 region has 12 residues. J lost 1 base, V lost 11 bases, and 2 bases had no gene match. From germline, CDR1 is ENHRY and CDR2 SYGVKD. The CDR3 here is CAGTGLNYGYTF. CDR3 coding DNA: TGTGCCGGGACAGGGCTTAACTATGGCTACACCTTC.

The chain employs TRBV3-1 and TRBJ1-6; weak D call: TRBD1 (5 bases). Trimming took 11 bases from V and 6 from J, leaving 17 bases between them. This CDR3 has 14 residues. Germline V gene data show CDR1 as LGHDT and CDR2 as YNNKEL (reference sequence). CDR3 nucleotide sequence: TGTGCCGTATCGCCGAGGGGTGGTAATTCACCCCTCCACTTT. Protein product: CAVSPRGGNSPLHF. The full variable domain, rest sourced from reference TRBV3-1 and TRBJ1-6, is DTAVSQTPKYLVTQMGNDKSIKCEQNLGHDTMYWYKQDSKKFLKIMFSYNNKELIINETVPNRFSPKSPDKAHLNLHINSLELGDSAVYFCAVSPRGGNSPLHFGNGTRLTVT.